Presented here are 18 T cell receptor beta chains from one specimen sequenced in a study of monozygotic twins with inflammatory bowel disease. TCRdb reanalyzed the 5' RACE reads, giving one entry per CDR3 protein sequence and no DNA. The sample yields under 350,000 distinct CDR3 sequences, of which the top ten take up 5% to 6%. Sequencing used blood. All receptors come from a human donor with ulcerative colitis or Crohn's disease, or a healthy co-twin of an affected twin (not recorded which).

The V call is TRBV7-9, the J call TRBJ2-5; TCRdb reports TRBD2, a call that lacks DNA to check it against. The CDR3 contains 13 residues. The V gene's germline CDR1 is SEHNR and CDR2 FQNEAQ (reference sequence). CDR3 region: CASTSRGPETQYF.

V is TRBV18 and J is TRBJ1-1; the D gene TCRdb calls, TRBD1, cannot be checked with no DNA. CDR1 and CDR2 from the germline V gene are KGHSH and LQKENI. The CDR3 length is 14 residues. CDR3 region: CASYKTGGNTEAFF.

The chain employs TRBV7-9 and TRBJ2-1; as DNA is missing, the TRBD1 call by TCRdb cannot be tested. The CDR3 runs to 14 residues. Germline V CDR1 and CDR2: SEHNR, FQNEAQ (reference sequence). CDR3: CASSRDTGLREQFF.

CDR3 protein: CSAKRGSETQYF. The chain combines TRBV29-1 with TRBJ2-5; TCRdb lists TRBD2, though no DNA is available to test this call. CDR1 and CDR2 (germline): SQVTM, ANQGSEA. This CDR3 is built from 12 residues.

The gene calls are TRBV6-1 and TRBJ2-1; TCRdb's assignment of TRBD1 cannot be checked, as there is no DNA. Germline-derived CDR1 and CDR2 are MNHNS and SASEGT. This CDR3 is built from 16 residues. The CDR3 here is CASSIHGQGYFNEQFF.

The V gene is TRBV7-3, the J gene TRBJ2-1; TCRdb designates TRBD2, a call that cannot be tested without DNA. CDR1 SGHTA and CDR2 FQGTGA come from the germline V gene. CDR3 size: 17 residues. The CDR3 here is CASSSQGLAGGLGEQFF.

The chain uses TRBV28 and TRBJ2-7; TCRdb gives TRBD2 as the D gene, but with no DNA this cannot be confirmed. The CDR3 covers 13 residues. Germline CDR1 MDHEN, CDR2 SYDVKM. The CDR3 loop reads CASLPSPPYEQYF.

The chain is built from TRBV4-3 and TRBJ1-2. CDR1 is LGHNA, CDR2 YSLEER, per germline. The CDR3 length is 12 residues. The CDR3 here is CASSQAKGPYTF.

The chain has TRBV20-1 and TRBJ2-5; as DNA is missing, the TRBD2 call by TCRdb cannot be tested. This CDR3 is 13 amino acids long. Germline V gene sequence: CDR1 DFQATT, CDR2 SNEGSKA (reference sequence). CDR3 residues: CSARLAGLETQYF.

This sequence joins TRBV10-3 and TRBJ2-5; TCRdb proposes TRBD2, but this gene call is untestable without DNA. The length of the CDR3 is 14 residues. CDR1 and CDR2 (germline): ENHRY, SYGVKD. CDR3 amino acids: CAIGRTSGAETQYF.

This chain uses TRBV12-3 or TRBV12-4 with TRBJ2-1; the D gene TCRdb calls, TRBD1, cannot be checked with no DNA. CDR3 length equals 15 residues. The CDR3 loop is CASSPRARTGNEQFF.

The chain combines TRBV7-2 with TRBJ2-5; the D gene TCRdb calls, TRBD2, cannot be checked with no DNA. This CDR3 comprises 17 residues. In germline, CDR1 is SGHTA, CDR2 FQGNSA. The CDR3 sequence: CASSLVGTSAYQETQYF.

V gene TRBV7-3 combines with J gene TRBJ2-7; TCRdb's D gene call, TRBD2, goes unchecked for lack of DNA. This CDR3 comprises 14 residues. The V gene's germline CDR1 is SGHTA and CDR2 FQGTGA. CDR3 protein: CASSFGIAGYEQYF.

This sequence joins TRBV24-1 and TRBJ2-5; absent DNA, TCRdb's TRBD1 call cannot be checked. Germline CDR1 reads KGHDR; CDR2 reads SFDVKD. The CDR3 has 14 residues. The CDR3 here is CATSRQGAGETQYF.

The chain carries TRBV5-6 and TRBJ1-5; without DNA, the TCRdb call of TRBD1 cannot be checked. Germline V gene data show CDR1 as SGHDT and CDR2 as YYEEEE. The CDR3 has 14 residues. CDR3 in amino acids: CASSLGRAGVAQHF.

The gene calls are TRBV12-3 or TRBV12-4 and TRBJ1-6; TCRdb names TRBD1, which stays unverified in the absence of DNA. This CDR3 comprises 14 residues. CDR3 sequence: CASTRQGAYSPLHF.

This CDR3 is CASSDRGWSYEQYF. This rearrangement joins TRBV27 to TRBJ2-7; TCRdb indicates TRBD1, and absent DNA this call remains unverified. The CDR3 is 14 amino acids. CDR1 is MNHEY and CDR2 is SMNVEV in the germline V gene (reference sequence).

CDR3 residues: CAIRETGGAYYEQYF. V gene TRBV10-3 combines with J gene TRBJ2-7; TCRdb proposes TRBD1, but this gene call is untestable without DNA. Germline CDR1 ENHRY, CDR2 SYGVKD. CDR3 size: 15 residues.